These 21 T cell receptor beta chains share one sample of origin, sequenced in a study of blood T cell repertoires in COVID-19. The data were produced by immunoSEQ multiplex PCR, yet TCRdb's version contains in-frame clones alone and is incomplete. The sample holds about 110,000 clones, about 90% seen once. The sequenced sample consisted of peripheral blood. Receptors were obtained from a woman aged 50 to 65 with acute or convalescent COVID-19.

In its sample, this clone was seen once. The J gene is TRBJ2-7, the V gene TRBV4-1, with 8 bases lining up with TRBD2. Germline values: CDR1 MGHRA, CDR2 YSYEKL. The CDR3 extends over 14 amino acids. The V segment lost 2 bases and the J segment 4 bases; nucleotides outside the gene matches: 4. CDR3 in DNA: TGCGCCAGCAGCCAACGGGAGGGCCCTTACGAGCAGTACTTC. This encodes CASSQREGPYEQYF.

The chain recombines TRBV11-2 with TRBJ2-2; 11 bases agree with TRBD2. The CDR3 covers 16 residues. CDR1 is SGHAT, CDR2 FQNNGV, per germline. With V trimmed by 5 bases and J by 1 base, 3 bases remained unmatched. The chain's CDR3 is CASSPGTSGNTGELFF. CDR3 nucleotides: TGTGCCAGCAGCCCCGGGACTAGCGGGAACACCGGGGAGCTGTTTTTT. The whole variable domain, remainder taken from reference TRBV11-2 and TRBJ2-2, is EAGVAQSPRYKIIEKRQSVAFWCNPISGHATLYWYQQILGQGPKLLIQFQNNGVVDDSQLPKDRFSAERLKGVDSTLKIQPAKLEDSAVYLCASSPGTSGNTGELFFGEGSRLTVL.

This chain uses TRBV14 with TRBJ1-6; maybe TRBD1 (6 bases). V lost 3 bases, J lost 7 bases, and 19 bases lay in between. Germline CDR1 reads SGHDN; CDR2 reads FVKESK. CDR3 length: 17 amino acids. Here the CDR3 DNA reads TGTGCCAGCAGCCACTTCGGGGCGGGGGGCGGAAATTCACCCCTCCACTTT. As protein: CASSHFGAGGGNSPLHF.

V gene TRBV4-1 combines with J gene TRBJ2-7; D perhaps matches TRBD1 (6 bases). The germline gives CDR1 MGHRA, CDR2 YSYEKL. Trimming cost V 2 bases and J 4 bases, with 15 bases left between them. CDR3 length: 15 residues. The CDR3 is CASSQIGRGEYEQYF. CDR3 nucleotides: TGCGCCAGCAGCCAAATCGGCAGGGGCGAGTACGAGCAGTACTTC.

The gene calls are TRBV19 and TRBJ2-2, with D perhaps matching TRBD1 (7 bases). Germline assignment: CDR1 LNHDA and CDR2 SQIVND (reference sequence). This CDR3 is built from 14 residues. Deletions cut 6 bases from V and 7 bases from J, with 15 bases between. The CDR3, as DNA: TGTGCCAGTAGGACAGGGTCGCGGGACGGGGAGCTGTTTTTT. Its protein is CASRTGSRDGELFF.

The chain links TRBV10-2 to TRBJ1-5; D is uncertain. Looked up from germline, CDR1 is WSHSY and CDR2 is SAAADI. V lost 5 bases to trimming and J lost 0 bases, with 5 bases between them. This CDR3 contains 13 residues. The CDR3 bases are TGCGCCAGCAGTAAGCTTAGCAATCAGCCCCAGCATTTT. As protein: CASSKLSNQPQHF.

This chain links TRBV4-1 with TRBJ2-7; 10 positions match TRBD2. CDR1 is MGHRA, CDR2 YSYEKL, per germline. This CDR3 has 16 amino acids. Losses at the gene ends were 0 bases for V and 7 bases for J; bases not matched to a gene: 9. CDR3 nucleotide sequence: TGCGCCAGCAGCCAAGATGGGCTAGCGGGGGTCGATGAGCAGTACTTC. Its protein is CASSQDGLAGVDEQYF.

The chain joins TRBV19 to TRBJ2-1; D call uncertain. Trimming took 3 bases from V and 9 from J, leaving 12 bases between them. The germline gives CDR1 LNHDA, CDR2 SQIVND (reference sequence). The CDR3 runs 13 residues. The CDR3 region is CASSIRVLGEQFF. CDR3 nucleotides: TGTGCCAGTAGTATCCGGGTTTTAGGTGAGCAGTTCTTC.

The gene calls are TRBV5-1 and TRBJ2-7; 9 bases agree with TRBD1. This CDR3 is 14 amino acids long. J lost 0 bases, V lost 5 bases, and 3 bases had no gene match. The V gene's germline CDR1 is SGHRS and CDR2 YFSETQ. In DNA, the CDR3 is TGCGCCAGCAGGACAGGGGGGAACTCCTACGAGCAGTACTTC. It yields the protein CASRTGGNSYEQYF.

The rearrangement joins TRBV5-1 to TRBJ2-3, with 10 bases matching TRBD2. Unmatched junction bases numbered 11, after V lost 4 bases and J lost 3 bases. This CDR3 comprises 17 residues. Germline CDR1 is SGHRS and CDR2 is YFSETQ. CDR3 protein: CASSPRLAGGGTDTQYF. The CDR3 nucleotides read TGCGCCAGCAGCCCCCGGTTAGCGGGGGGTGGAACAGATACGCAGTATTTT.

This chain connects TRBV19 to TRBJ2-1; D is possibly TRBD1 (6 bases). The CDR3 consists of 14 residues. The V end lost 7 bases, the J end lost 6 bases, and 16 bases lay between the germline ends. Germline lookup yields CDR1 LNHDA and CDR2 SQIVND (reference sequence). DNA of the CDR3: TGTGCCAGTACCGGGACAACCAGCAGCAATGAGCAGTTCTTC. Residues: CASTGTTSSNEQFF.

The chain has TRBV5-1 and TRBJ1-5, with a possible D match to TRBD1 (5 bases). This CDR3 comprises 14 residues. Germline CDR1 is SGHRS and CDR2 is YFSETQ. Trimming pared 4 bases from V and 7 bases from J, leaving 15 bases between. DNA of the CDR3: TGCGCCAGCAGCCCGGGAGATGGGGGACAGCCCCAGCATTTT. This gives the protein CASSPGDGGQPQHF.

The chain carries TRBV3-1 (or the pseudogene TRBV3-2) and TRBJ2-7; D might be TRBD2 (6 bases). The CDR3 spans 15 residues. V dropped 1 base and J dropped 3 bases, with 13 bases sitting between them. Germline V gene lookup returns CDR1 LGHDT and CDR2 YNNKEL (reference sequence). The chain's CDR3 is CASSQGIGGGYEQYF. CDR3 in DNA: TGTGCCAGCAGCCAAGGAATCGGGGGAGGCTACGAGCAGTACTTC.

The genes are TRBV5-1 and TRBJ1-6; D might be TRBD1 (5 bases). The CDR3 extends over 15 amino acids. Germline loops: CDR1 SGHRS, CDR2 YFSETQ. V gave up 7 bases and J gave up 7 bases, with 18 bases separating them. Written as DNA, the CDR3 is TGCGCCAGCTGTCCGGTTACAGGACGGAATTCACCCCTCCACTTT. Translating it yields CASCPVTGRNSPLHF.

The J gene is TRBJ1-2, the V gene TRBV19; 12 positions agree with TRBD1. CDR1 and CDR2 (germline): LNHDA, SQIVND (reference sequence). V was pared by 3 bases and J by 8 bases, with 1 base of the junction left unmatched. The CDR3 extends over 13 amino acids. The CDR3 DNA is TGTGCCAGTAGTATGGGACAGGGGGCCGGCTACACCTTC. This encodes CASSMGQGAGYTF.

The rearrangement links TRBV14 to TRBJ2-1, with 7 bases fitting TRBD1. Germline values: CDR1 SGHDN, CDR2 FVKESK. Losses at the gene ends were 2 bases for V and 4 bases for J; bases not matched to a gene: 5. The CDR3 extends over 15 amino acids. The CDR3 DNA is TGTGCCAGCAGCCAAAAAGGGACAGATTACAATGAGCAGTTCTTC. Translation: CASSQKGTDYNEQFF. The full variable domain, with the rest looked up from reference TRBV14 and TRBJ2-1, is EAGVTQFPSHSVIEKGQTVTLRCDPISGHDNLYWYRRVMGKEIKFLLHFVKESKQDESGMPNNRFLAERTGGTYSTLKVQPAELEDSGVYFCASSQKGTDYNEQFFGPGTRLTVL.

The gene calls are TRBV12-3 or TRBV12-4 and TRBJ2-5; D gene unclear. The CDR3 has 13 amino acids. The V gene lost 4 bases and the J gene lost 7 bases, with 13 bases spanning the gap. CDR3 sequence (DNA): TGTGCCAGCAGTTCGAGACTCCCGGGGACCCAGTACTTC. This codes for CASSSRLPGTQYF.

This clone has more than one count but fewer than ten. At one end, the junction sequence differs from germline, possibly due to a read error. V usage is TRBV7-2 and J usage is TRBJ1-6; D is uncertain. This CDR3 region has 13 residues. Per the germline V gene, CDR1 is SGHTA and CDR2 is FQGNSA. CDR3 sequence reads: CASTLTVNSPLHF. The CDR3 region has the DNA TGTGCCAGCACCTTAACAGTTAATTCACCCCTCCACTTT.

The J gene is TRBJ2-2, the V gene TRBV7-3; D is possibly TRBD1 (6 bases). CDR3 size: 13 residues. In germline, CDR1 is SGHTA, CDR2 FQGTGA. V lost 5 bases and J 4 bases, leaving 8 bases between the germline ends. The CDR3 nucleotides are TGTGCCAGCAGCCCAGGGGTCACCGGGGAGCTGTTTTTT. Protein: CASSPGVTGELFF.

The V gene is TRBV6-2 or TRBV6-3, the J gene TRBJ2-1; 9 bases align to TRBD1. The V gene's germline CDR1 is MNHEY and CDR2 SVGEGT. The V gene end was trimmed by 6 bases and the J gene end by 3 bases; junction bases not matched to a gene: 6. This CDR3 spans 15 amino acids. CDR3 bases: TGTGCCAGCAGCCCCGGGACAGGGAACTACAATGAGCAGTTCTTC. Residues: CASSPGTGNYNEQFF.

This chain connects TRBV19 to TRBJ1-5; weak D call: TRBD1 (5 bases). Trimming shortened V by 7 bases and J by 0 bases, and 19 bases separated the two germline ends. This CDR3 region has 17 residues. Germline values: CDR1 LNHDA, CDR2 SQIVND (reference sequence). The CDR3 sequence: CASISQGLSLSNQPQHF. The DNA for the CDR3 is TGTGCCAGTATCTCTCAGGGTCTCTCCCTTAGCAATCAGCCCCAGCATTTT.